Each of the 16 T cell receptor beta chains below was sequenced from the same sample in a study of blood T cell repertoires in COVID-19. The assay was immunoSEQ multiplex PCR, and TCRdb's table has in-frame clones only and misses some. The profile covers 200,000 to 300,000 clones, with about four fifths appearing a single time and around 9.9% taken by the ten largest. The specimen sequenced was peripheral blood. All receptors come from a woman older than 75 with acute or convalescent COVID-19.

V and J are TRBV6-5 and TRBJ2-7; TRBD1 agrees at 7 bases. The junction had 4 bases not matched to a gene; V was cut back by 5 bases and J by 3 bases. The CDR3 loop spans 13 amino acids. CDR1 is MNHEY and CDR2 is SVGAGI in the germline V gene. CDR3 bases: TGTGCCAGCAGTACAAGGGGGCTCTACGAGCAGTACTTC. Translation gives CASSTRGLYEQYF.

V and J are TRBV5-1 and TRBJ2-7, with 9 positions matching TRBD2. Germline values: CDR1 SGHRS, CDR2 YFSETQ. J gave up 1 base and V 5 bases, and 4 bases lay outside the gene matches. This CDR3 has 14 residues. The CDR3 DNA sequence: TGCGCCAGCAGGCGGACTAGCGCATCCTACGAGCAGTACTTC. As protein: CASRRTSASYEQYF.

There are a few counts of this clone. The chain joins TRBV5-5 to TRBJ1-1, with D uncertain. V lost 1 base and J 4 bases, leaving 8 bases between the germline ends. The CDR3 covers 13 residues. Germline assignment: CDR1 SGHKS and CDR2 YYEKEE (reference sequence). The CDR3 reads CASSLTGSTEAFF. CDR3 DNA: TGTGCCAGCAGCTTGACGGGGTCCACTGAAGCTTTCTTT.

The chain has TRBV28 and TRBJ2-5, with 7 bases lining up with TRBD1. The germline V gene encodes CDR1 MDHEN and CDR2 SYDVKM. The CDR3 contains 13 residues. J lost 5 bases, V lost 4 bases, and 4 bases had no gene match. As DNA, the CDR3 is TGTGCCAGCAGTTCGGGACAGAGGGAGACCCAGTACTTC. Its protein is CASSSGQRETQYF.

This clone appeared a few times. This chain connects TRBV21-1 to TRBJ1-6. TRBV21-1 is tagged as a pseudogene. The CDR3 loop spans 16 amino acids. DNA of the CDR3: TGTGCCAGCACCCTAAGGGGAGGGGGTTATAATTCACCCCTCCACTTT. It encodes CASTLRGGGYNSPLHF.

The gene calls are TRBV5-8 and TRBJ2-7; 9 bases align to TRBD1. Germline V lookup: CDR1 SGHTS, CDR2 YDEGEE. This CDR3 region has 16 residues. With 1 base clipped from V and 5 bases from J, the junction kept 10 bases outside the gene matches. The CDR3 DNA reads TGTGCCAGCAGCTTGTTAGTAGGGACAGGGAGTAACGAGCAGTACTTC. Its protein product is CASSLLVGTGSNEQYF. Full variable domain (remainder filled in from reference TRBV5-8 and TRBJ2-7): EAGVTQSPTHLIKTRGQQATLRCSPISGHTSVYWYQQALGLGLQFLLWYDEGEERNRGNFPPRFSGRQFPNYSSELNVNALELEDSALYLCASSLLVGTGSNEQYFGPGTRLTVT.

V and J are TRBV9 and TRBJ2-1; 7 bases are a match to TRBD2. V dropped 0 bases and J dropped 6; count of bases not matched to a gene: 6. CDR1 is SGDLS and CDR2 is YYNGEE in the germline V gene. This CDR3 comprises 15 residues. CDR3 sequence: CASSVGLGGINEQFF. The CDR3 DNA is TGTGCCAGCAGCGTAGGACTGGGAGGGATCAATGAGCAGTTCTTC.

The gene calls are TRBV11-2 and TRBJ2-3; 8 positions agree with TRBD1. V trimming: 1 base; J trimming: 3 bases; junction bases outside the gene matches: 6. The CDR3 consists of 16 residues. Germline-derived CDR1 and CDR2 are SGHAT and FQNNGV. The CDR3 here is CASSLVQGAGTDTQYF. The CDR3 DNA sequence: TGTGCCAGCAGCTTAGTGCAGGGGGCTGGGACAGATACGCAGTATTTT. The full variable domain, its missing parts supplied by reference TRBV11-2 and TRBJ2-3, is EAGVAQSPRYKIIEKRQSVAFWCNPISGHATLYWYQQILGQGPKLLIQFQNNGVVDDSQLPKDRFSAERLKGVDSTLKIQPAKLEDSAVYLCASSLVQGAGTDTQYFGPGTRLTVL.

V and J are TRBV18 and TRBJ1-5; D might be TRBD1 (6 bases). Trimming removed 6 bases at V and 2 bases at J, with 14 bases between. The CDR3 totals 15 residues. The germline CDR1 and CDR2 sequences are KGHSH and LQKENI. The CDR3 sequence is CASSSTGIGNQPQHF. The DNA for the CDR3 is TGTGCCAGCTCCTCCACAGGGATCGGCAATCAGCCCCAGCATTTT.

The chain links TRBV19 to TRBJ1-6, with a weak D call TRBD1 (5 bases). The ends were cut back, 3 bases at V and 6 bases at J, with 12 bases in the middle. Germline V gene data show CDR1 as LNHDA and CDR2 as SQIVND (reference sequence). The CDR3 has 15 amino acids. CDR3 nucleotide sequence: TGTGCCAGTAGTATCCGACAGCAAGGTAATTCACCCCTCCACTTT. This sequence encodes CASSIRQQGNSPLHF.

The chain employs TRBV5-1 and TRBJ2-7; tentatively, D is TRBD1 (6 bases). The CDR3 loop spans 18 amino acids. Looked up from germline, CDR1 is SGHRS and CDR2 is YFSETQ. V lost 4 bases and J lost 0, with 23 bases in between. The CDR3 loop is CASSPPSAWGPLSYEQYF. The CDR3 DNA follows: TGCGCCAGCAGCCCGCCTTCGGCCTGGGGGCCCCTCTCCTACGAGCAGTACTTC.

This chain uses TRBV6-6 with TRBJ1-3; D unclear. CDR3 length equals 12 residues. V lost 8 bases and J 4 bases, leaving 9 bases between the germline ends. From germline, CDR1 is MNHNY and CDR2 SVGAGI (reference sequence). CDR3 in DNA: TGTGCCAGCTCCGCGTCCGGAAACACCATATATTTT. Protein: CASSASGNTIYF.

The chain couples TRBV20-1 to TRBJ2-7, with a tentative D call TRBD1 (6 bases). Looked up from germline, CDR1 is DFQATT and CDR2 is SNEGSKA (reference sequence). V lost 6 bases to trimming and J lost 5 bases, with 11 bases between them. CDR3 length: 11 amino acids. CDR3 bases: TGCAGTGCAGGACAGTGGAACGAGCAGTACTTC. Protein product: CSAGQWNEQYF.

This chain uses TRBV4-2 with TRBJ1-6; TRBD1 aligns across 8 bases. After removal of 3 bases from V and 10 bases from J, the junction contained 5 bases not matched to a gene. The length of the CDR3 is 14 residues. The germline CDR1 and CDR2 sequences are LGHNA and YNFKEQ. The CDR3 nucleotides read TGTGCCAGCAGCCACCCGGACAGGGAATCACCCCTCCACTTT. It translates to CASSHPDRESPLHF.

The gene calls are TRBV18 and TRBJ2-1, with TRBD2 as a possible D gene (6 bases). CDR1 and CDR2 (germline): KGHSH, LQKENI. V shed 3 bases and J shed 4 bases, with 10 bases lying between them. This CDR3 is 14 amino acids long. The CDR3 protein is CASSPGLRYNEQFF. The CDR3 DNA follows: TGTGCCAGCTCACCGGGACTGCGTTACAATGAGCAGTTCTTC.

The chain combines TRBV5-1 with TRBJ1-1, with D perhaps TRBD1 (5 bases). Germline CDR1 is SGHRS and CDR2 is YFSETQ. V was pared by 0 bases and J by 1 base, with 10 bases between. The CDR3 runs 15 residues. The CDR3 reads CASSLVVGANTEAFF. The CDR3, as DNA: TGCGCCAGCAGCTTGGTAGTAGGGGCGAACACTGAAGCTTTCTTT.